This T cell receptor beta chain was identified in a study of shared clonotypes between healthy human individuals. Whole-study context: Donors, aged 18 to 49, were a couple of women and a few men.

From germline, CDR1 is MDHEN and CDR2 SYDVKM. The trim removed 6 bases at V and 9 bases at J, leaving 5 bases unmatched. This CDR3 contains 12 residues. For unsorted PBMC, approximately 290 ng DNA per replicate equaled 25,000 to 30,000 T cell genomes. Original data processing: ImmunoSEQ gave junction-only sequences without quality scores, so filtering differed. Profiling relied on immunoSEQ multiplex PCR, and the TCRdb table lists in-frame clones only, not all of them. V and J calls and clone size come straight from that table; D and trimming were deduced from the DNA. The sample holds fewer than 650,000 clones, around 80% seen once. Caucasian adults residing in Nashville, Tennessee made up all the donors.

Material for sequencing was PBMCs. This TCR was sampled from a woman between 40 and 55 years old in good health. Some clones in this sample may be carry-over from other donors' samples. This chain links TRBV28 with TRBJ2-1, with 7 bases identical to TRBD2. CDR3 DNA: TGTGCCAGCAGCGAAACGGGAGGTGAGCAGTTCTTC. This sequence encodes CASSETGGEQFF.